What follows are 8 T cell receptor beta chains derived from one specimen sequenced in a study of chemoradiotherapy in HPV16-positive cancers. Data came from immunoSEQ multiplex PCR; TCRdb stores just in-frame clones and leaves some out. This table has roughly 29,000 clones, about 89% appearing once. Here the sequenced sample was blood, taken from a patient who underwent chemoradiotherapy. These receptors were taken from a human donor with HPV-associated anogenital cancer.

DNA for the CDR3: TGTGCCAGCAGGGGACAGAAAAACTATGGCTACACCTTC. As protein: CASRGQKNYGYTF. The rearrangement links TRBV28 to TRBJ1-2, with 7 bases lining up with TRBD1. This CDR3 spans 13 amino acids. V dropped 6 bases and J dropped 2; count of bases not matched to a gene: 3. CDR1 MDHEN and CDR2 SYDVKM come from the germline V gene.

The chain combines TRBV29-1 with TRBJ2-1, with 10 positions matching TRBD2. The junction had 5 bases not matched to a gene; V was cut back by 6 bases and J by 0 bases. Germline V CDR1 and CDR2: SQVTM, ANQGSEA. The CDR3 contains 15 residues. The CDR3: CSVLAGAISYNEQFF. CDR3 sequence (DNA): TGCAGCGTCCTAGCGGGAGCGATCTCCTACAATGAGCAGTTCTTC.

The chain couples TRBV6-6 to TRBJ1-1; no firm D call. The CDR3 contains 14 residues. Trimming took off 0 bases at V and 1 base at J, with 6 bases between the two ends. Germline V lookup: CDR1 MNHNY, CDR2 SVGAGI (reference sequence). CDR3 bases: TGTGCCAGCAGTTACTCGACGGGGAACACTGAAGCTTTCTTT. Its protein product is CASSYSTGNTEAFF.

J is TRBJ2-3 and V is TRBV2, with D perhaps matching TRBD2 (6 bases). Germline V gene data show CDR1 as SNHLY and CDR2 as FYNNEI. This CDR3 is built from 15 residues. V was pared by 4 bases and J by 1 base, with 12 bases between. The CDR3 reads CASSGPSGGTDTQYF. In nucleotides, the CDR3 is TGTGCCAGCAGTGGACCCTCGGGAGGCACAGATACGCAGTATTTT.

The chain recombines TRBV10-3 with TRBJ1-1; possible D gene TRBD1, 5 bases. The V gene's germline CDR1 is ENHRY and CDR2 SYGVKD. The CDR3 is 16 residues long. V was trimmed by 0 bases and J by 1 base, leaving 12 bases between them. The CDR3 here is CAISESLGAGNTEAFF. The CDR3 nucleotides are TGTGCCATCAGTGAGTCATTAGGGGCTGGGAACACTGAAGCTTTCTTT.

The V gene is TRBV18, the J gene TRBJ2-1; D ambiguous. In germline, CDR1 is KGHSH, CDR2 LQKENI. The CDR3 covers 12 residues. Between the trimmed V and J ends, which lost 4 bases and 9 bases, there was a span of 10 bases. CDR3 coding DNA: TGTGCCAGCTCACTTTCTAGTCCTGAGCAGTTCTTC. Its translation is CASSLSSPEQFF.

V gene TRBV5-4 combines with J gene TRBJ2-3, with 12 bases lining up with TRBD2. Trimming took 4 bases from V and 1 from J; bases not matched to a gene: 7. This CDR3 is 17 amino acids long. Germline CDR1 is SGHNT and CDR2 is YYREEE (reference sequence). The CDR3 loop reads CASSGRLAGDGTDTQYF. The CDR3 DNA reads TGTGCCAGCAGCGGAAGACTAGCGGGAGACGGCACAGATACGCAGTATTTT.

This chain uses TRBV30 with TRBJ1-2, with D perhaps TRBD1 (6 bases). CDR3 length: 15 residues. V gave up 0 bases and J gave up 5 bases, with 16 bases separating them. Germline V lookup: CDR1 GTSNPN, CDR2 SVGIG (reference sequence). The CDR3 here is CAWSVRGSPPYGYTF. The DNA of the CDR3 is TGTGCCTGGAGTGTAAGGGGGAGCCCCCCGTATGGCTACACCTTC.